These T cell receptor beta chains were read from a single sample in a study of healthy donors' naive CD4 and CD8 T cells. Each CDR3 protein is one row after TCRdb ran MiXCR on the reads. The table lists around 180,000 distinct CDR3 sequences, 65% to 75% of them singletons, with 2% to 2.5% in the top ten. The specimen sequenced was naive CD4+ and CD8+ T cells sorted from blood, pooled from several donors. All receptors derive from a pool of human donors in good health; the sample pools cells from several healthy donors. CDR3s include the opening cysteine and the closing phenylalanine or tryptophan. The D gene is left open where the match is weak. Only part of the rows carry a size: once, few, many, or a class if the clone is expanded.

J gene: TRBJ2-5; V gene: TRBV30; D gene: NA; clone size: NA; CDR3 DNA: TGTGCCTGGAGTGTAAGGGCGGAGACCCAGTACTTC; CDR3 protein: CAWSVRAETQYF
J gene: TRBJ2-1; V gene: TRBV30; D gene: NA; clone size: NA; CDR3 DNA: TGTGCCTGGAGCCCAAGCCTCCCCCTTGAGCAGTTCTTC; CDR3 protein: CAWSPSLPLEQFF
J gene: TRBJ1-2; V gene: TRBV13; D gene: NA; clone size: NA; CDR3 DNA: TGTGCCAGCAGCTTAGAAGCAGGGGCGTATGGCTACACCTTC; CDR3 protein: CASSLEAGAYGYTF
J gene: TRBJ2-7; V gene: TRBV19; D gene: TRBD2; clone size: NA; CDR3 DNA: TGTGCCAGTAGTAGGAGCGGGAGAGCCGAGCAGTACTTC; CDR3 protein: CASSRSGRAEQYF
J gene: TRBJ2-7; V gene: TRBV6-5; D gene: TRBD2; clone size: NA; CDR3 DNA: TGTGCCACCTGGGGGAGGGAGGGCTACGAGCAGTACTTC; CDR3 protein: CATWGREGYEQYF
J gene: TRBJ2-3; V gene: TRBV10-3; D gene: NA; clone size: NA; CDR3 DNA: TGTGCCATCAGCCCTAGGATGAGCACAGATACGCAGTATTTT; CDR3 protein: CAISPRMSTDTQYF
J gene: TRBJ2-1; V gene: TRBV12-3/TRBV12-4; D gene: NA; clone size: NA; CDR3 DNA: TGTGCCAGCAGTTTATGGAATGAGCAGTTCTTC; CDR3 protein: CASSLWNEQFF
J gene: TRBJ2-1; V gene: TRBV30; D gene: NA; clone size: NA; CDR3 DNA: TGTGCCTGCACACCCTCTAACAATGAGCAGTTCTTC; CDR3 protein: CACTPSNNEQFF
J gene: TRBJ1-2; V gene: TRBV27; D gene: NA; clone size: few; CDR3 DNA: TGTGCCAGCAGTTTATCGGGGGGCCGAGGCTATGGCTACACCTTC; CDR3 protein: CASSLSGGRGYGYTF
J gene: TRBJ2-1; V gene: TRBV29-1; D gene: NA; clone size: few; CDR3 DNA: TGCAGCGTTAACCAGGGGCTATCCTACAATGAGCAGTTCTTC; CDR3 protein: CSVNQGLSYNEQFF
J gene: TRBJ2-7; V gene: TRBV6-2/TRBV6-3; D gene: NA; clone size: NA; CDR3 DNA: TGTGCCAGCAGTTACTGGATCCCCACCTACGAGCAGTACTTC; CDR3 protein: CASSYWIPTYEQYF
J gene: TRBJ1-2; V gene: TRBV29-1; D gene: NA; clone size: NA; CDR3 DNA: TGCAGCGTTGAATGGGGGGACTACACCTTC; CDR3 protein: CSVEWGDYTF
J gene: TRBJ2-3; V gene: TRBV29-1; D gene: TRBD2; clone size: once; CDR3 DNA: TGCAGCGTTGAAGATTCGTCTAGCGGAGCAGGAGATACGCAGTATTTT; CDR3 protein: CSVEDSSSGAGDTQYF
J gene: TRBJ1-2; V gene: TRBV27; D gene: NA; clone size: NA; CDR3 DNA: TGTGCCAGCAGTTCGTCAGGAGCGACTAACTATGGCTACACCTTC; CDR3 protein: CASSSSGATNYGYTF
J gene: TRBJ1-2; V gene: TRBV19; D gene: NA; clone size: NA; CDR3 DNA: TGTGCCAGTAGTCCCGATACAGTAATCTATGGCTACACCTTC; CDR3 protein: CASSPDTVIYGYTF
J gene: TRBJ2-7; V gene: TRBV29-1; D gene: NA; clone size: few; CDR3 DNA: TGCAGCGTTGAAGGACAGGCGGAGCTCGAGCAGTACTTC; CDR3 protein: CSVEGQAELEQYF
J gene: TRBJ2-1; V gene: TRBV29-1; D gene: NA; clone size: NA; CDR3 DNA: TGCAGCGTTTACCTACGCTCCTACAATGAGCAGTTCTTC; CDR3 protein: CSVYLRSYNEQFF
J gene: TRBJ1-2; V gene: TRBV12-3/TRBV12-4; D gene: TRBD1; clone size: NA; CDR3 DNA: TGTGCCAGCAGTTTAACAGGGGCTAGCGGCTACACCTTC; CDR3 protein: CASSLTGASGYTF
J gene: TRBJ2-7; V gene: TRBV4-2; D gene: NA; clone size: NA; CDR3 DNA: TGTGCCAGCAGCCAAGATTTCTCTAGCGAGAGCTACGAGCAGTACTTC; CDR3 protein: CASSQDFSSESYEQYF
J gene: TRBJ2-1; V gene: TRBV5-6; D gene: NA; clone size: NA; CDR3 DNA: TGTGCCAGCAGCTTCCCCCGCGTTGAGCAGTTCTTC; CDR3 protein: CASSFPRVEQFF
J gene: TRBJ1-5; V gene: TRBV24-1; D gene: NA; clone size: NA; CDR3 DNA: TGTGCCACCAGTGACTTATCTGAAGAGGGACAGCATTTT; CDR3 protein: CATSDLSEEGQHF
J gene: TRBJ2-1; V gene: TRBV29-1; D gene: NA; clone size: few; CDR3 DNA: TGCAGCGTTGAGATCAGGAGCTCCTACAATGAGCAGTTCTTC; CDR3 protein: CSVEIRSSYNEQFF
J gene: TRBJ1-1; V gene: TRBV12-3/TRBV12-4; D gene: NA; clone size: NA; CDR3 DNA: TGTGCCAGCAATCAGGGTTTACACACTGAAGCTTTCTTT; CDR3 protein: CASNQGLHTEAFF
J gene: TRBJ1-2; V gene: TRBV29-1; D gene: NA; clone size: NA; CDR3 DNA: TGCAGCGTTGACCTGGCCGGATCAGGGGTACATTTCGACTATGGCTACACCTTC; CDR3 protein: CSVDLAGSGVHFDYGYTF
J gene: TRBJ2-2; V gene: TRBV11-2; D gene: NA; clone size: NA; CDR3 DNA: TGTGCCAGCAGCTTGGGGGCAGCCAAATACACCGGGGAGCTGTTTTTT; CDR3 protein: CASSLGAAKYTGELFF
J gene: TRBJ2-4; V gene: TRBV7-9; D gene: NA; clone size: few; CDR3 DNA: TGTGCCAGCAGCTCCCTTCTCGTGGACATTCAGTACTTC; CDR3 protein: CASSSLLVDIQYF
J gene: TRBJ2-6; V gene: TRBV29-1; D gene: TRBD2; clone size: NA; CDR3 DNA: TGCAGCGTGAGGACTAGCGGAGTCTCTGGGGCCAACGTCCTGACTTTC; CDR3 protein: CSVRTSGVSGANVLTF
J gene: TRBJ2-2; V gene: TRBV29-1; D gene: NA; clone size: few; CDR3 DNA: TGCAGCGTTGGAAGCAGGACCGGGGAGCTGTTTTTT; CDR3 protein: CSVGSRTGELFF
J gene: TRBJ2-7; V gene: TRBV29-1; D gene: TRBD1; clone size: NA; CDR3 DNA: TGCAGCGTCGAACAGGGGCACACCTACGAGCAGTACTTC; CDR3 protein: CSVEQGHTYEQYF
J gene: TRBJ2-1; V gene: TRBV29-1; D gene: NA; clone size: NA; CDR3 DNA: TGCAGCTCAACCTACAATGAGCAGTTCTTC; CDR3 protein: CSSTYNEQFF
J gene: TRBJ2-1; V gene: TRBV20-1; D gene: TRBD2; clone size: NA; CDR3 DNA: TGCAGTGCTAGAGGCGGCGGGGGGGCCAATGAGCAGTTCTTC; CDR3 protein: CSARGGGGANEQFF
J gene: TRBJ1-5; V gene: TRBV15; D gene: NA; clone size: NA; CDR3 DNA: TGTGCCACCAGCAGAGATCGGGGGTATAGCAATCAGCCCCAGCATTTT; CDR3 protein: CATSRDRGYSNQPQHF
J gene: TRBJ1-1; V gene: TRBV6-5; D gene: NA; clone size: NA; CDR3 DNA: TGTGCCAGCAGCTCGGGCCCCTTAACTTTCTTT; CDR3 protein: CASSSGPLTFF
J gene: TRBJ2-3; V gene: TRBV29-1; D gene: NA; clone size: NA; CDR3 DNA: TGCAGCGCCCCTACGGATAAAGATACGCAGTATTTT; CDR3 protein: CSAPTDKDTQYF
J gene: TRBJ1-5; V gene: TRBV6-5; D gene: NA; clone size: NA; CDR3 DNA: TGTGCCAGCAGTTCCAGGGGTCCCAATCAGCCCCAGCATTTT; CDR3 protein: CASSSRGPNQPQHF
J gene: TRBJ1-6; V gene: TRBV27; D gene: NA; clone size: once; CDR3 DNA: TGTGCCAGCAGTCCGGAAGCGTACTTAAATTCACCCCTCCACTTT; CDR3 protein: CASSPEAYLNSPLHF
J gene: TRBJ2-7; V gene: TRBV6-5; D gene: TRBD1; clone size: few; CDR3 DNA: TGTGCCAGCAGCCAGGGACAGGGCTACGAGCAGTACTTC; CDR3 protein: CASSQGQGYEQYF
J gene: TRBJ1-4; V gene: TRBV19; D gene: NA; clone size: NA; CDR3 DNA: TGTGCCAGTAGAAGTGAAAAACTGTTTTTT; CDR3 protein: CASRSEKLFF
J gene: TRBJ2-3; V gene: TRBV29-1; D gene: NA; clone size: once; CDR3 DNA: TGCAGCGTCCCCAGGTGGGAGGGCACAGATACGCAGTATTTT; CDR3 protein: CSVPRWEGTDTQYF
J gene: TRBJ2-3; V gene: TRBV29-1; D gene: NA; clone size: NA; CDR3 DNA: TGCAGCGTTTGGCTTATAACAGATACGCAGTATTTT; CDR3 protein: CSVWLITDTQYF
J gene: TRBJ1-2; V gene: TRBV12-3/TRBV12-4; D gene: TRBD1; clone size: NA; CDR3 DNA: TGTGCCAGCAGTTTAGCGGGACAGAACTATGGCTACACCTTC; CDR3 protein: CASSLAGQNYGYTF
J gene: TRBJ2-6; V gene: TRBV27; D gene: NA; clone size: NA; CDR3 DNA: TGTGCCGGCAGTTTATTCGGGGCAACCGGGGCCAACGTCCTGACTTTC; CDR3 protein: CAGSLFGATGANVLTF
J gene: TRBJ1-2; V gene: TRBV29-1; D gene: NA; clone size: NA; CDR3 DNA: TGCAGCGTCCAATCAGGAGGAGGCTACACCTTC; CDR3 protein: CSVQSGGGYTF
J gene: TRBJ2-1; V gene: TRBV29-1; D gene: NA; clone size: NA; CDR3 DNA: TGCAGCGACTACCCTAGGGCTCCACTTCACTTCAATGAGCAGTTCTTC; CDR3 protein: CSDYPRAPLHFNEQFF
J gene: TRBJ2-7; V gene: TRBV29-1; D gene: NA; clone size: NA; CDR3 DNA: TGCAGCGTTGAAGATCCCTCGGGACTTTACGAGCAGTACTTC; CDR3 protein: CSVEDPSGLYEQYF
J gene: TRBJ2-3; V gene: TRBV19; D gene: TRBD2; clone size: NA; CDR3 DNA: TGTGCCAGTAGTATAGTTCCAGCGGGGGTCACAGATACGCAGTATTTT; CDR3 protein: CASSIVPAGVTDTQYF
J gene: TRBJ2-1; V gene: TRBV27; D gene: NA; clone size: NA; CDR3 DNA: TGTGCCAGCAGCGCCGGGCCGTGGGGCAATGAGCAGTTCTTC; CDR3 protein: CASSAGPWGNEQFF
J gene: TRBJ1-1; V gene: TRBV4-2; D gene: TRBD1; clone size: NA; CDR3 DNA: TGTGCCAGCAGCCAAGATCAAGGTCCGACAGGGCCTGCTTTCTTT; CDR3 protein: CASSQDQGPTGPAFF
J gene: TRBJ2-7; V gene: TRBV6-5; D gene: TRBD1; clone size: few; CDR3 DNA: TGTGCCAGCAGTTACTCGGACAGGGGGCCCTCCGAGCAGTACTTC; CDR3 protein: CASSYSDRGPSEQYF
J gene: TRBJ1-6; V gene: TRBV4-3; D gene: NA; clone size: NA; CDR3 DNA: TGCGCCAGCAGCCAAGCAGAACCCAATCCCAGGGCCCTCCACTTT; CDR3 protein: CASSQAEPNPRALHF
J gene: TRBJ1-2; V gene: TRBV29-1; D gene: TRBD1; clone size: NA; CDR3 DNA: TGCAGCGGGGGACTCCAGACAGGGGACGGTGGCTACACCTTC; CDR3 protein: CSGGLQTGDGGYTF
J gene: TRBJ2-5; V gene: TRBV6-6; D gene: TRBD2; clone size: NA; CDR3 DNA: TGTGCCAGCAGTTACGCCCATAGCGGGAGTGCAGAGACCCAGTACTTC; CDR3 protein: CASSYAHSGSAETQYF
J gene: TRBJ1-2; V gene: TRBV29-1; D gene: NA; clone size: NA; CDR3 DNA: TGCAGCGTTGTGAACATCTTATCTGGCTACACCTTC; CDR3 protein: CSVVNILSGYTF
J gene: TRBJ2-7; V gene: TRBV29-1; D gene: NA; clone size: few; CDR3 DNA: TGCAGCGTTAATGAGGGACCCTACGAGCAGTACTTC; CDR3 protein: CSVNEGPYEQYF
J gene: TRBJ1-2; V gene: TRBV6-2/TRBV6-3; D gene: TRBD1; clone size: few; CDR3 DNA: TGTGCCAGCGCGACAGGGAATTTGGGAGGCTACACCTTC; CDR3 protein: CASATGNLGGYTF
J gene: TRBJ2-7; V gene: TRBV6-5; D gene: NA; clone size: once; CDR3 DNA: TGTGCCAGCAGTTACCTTTCCGTGATAGATCCCTACGAGCAGTACTTC; CDR3 protein: CASSYLSVIDPYEQYF